The present T cell receptor (beta chain) was sequenced within a study of CD8 T cells in Susac syndrome. TCR beta was sequenced from blood CD8+ and CD4+ T cells. Reverse transcription of roughly 0.5 to 1 ug RNA was carried out with random hexamers. It was immunoSEQ multiplex PCR that amplified TCR beta CDR3 across 54 Vbeta and 13 Jbeta. Each CDR3 protein gets one entry after TCRdb re-called the immunoSEQ multiplex PCR reads with MiXCR. The repertoire holds about 150,000 distinct CDR3 sequences, with around 95% as singletons. The TCR sequence derives from a human donor with Susac syndrome. The specimen was CD4+ T cells from PBMCs.

CDR3 sequence reads: CASSSQGGGTEAFF. The CDR3 DNA sequence: TGTGCCAGCAGTTCGCAGGGTGGGGGCACTGAAGCTTTCTTT. V is TRBV27 and J is TRBJ1-1, with D perhaps matching TRBD1 (5 bases). V shed 4 bases and J shed 4 bases, with 13 bases lying between them. The CDR3 is 14 residues long. The germline V gene has CDR1 MNHEY and CDR2 SMNVEV (reference sequence).